The clone carrying this T cell receptor beta chain was seen just once. Method: immunoSEQ multiplex PCR; TCRdb's copy keeps in-frame clones and lacks some. The table lists 340,000 or so clones, around 80% of them singletons. This record belongs to a study of blood T cell repertoires in COVID-19. Germline assignment: CDR1 SEHNR and CDR2 FQNEAQ (reference sequence). Trimming removed 11 bases from V and 6 bases from J; junction bases left unmatched: 8. The CDR3 is 14 amino acids. This TCR was sampled from a man aged 25 to 40 with active or convalescent COVID-19. The V gene is TRBV7-9, the J gene TRBJ2-1, with 12 nucleotides matching TRBD2. What was sequenced was peripheral blood. DNA of the CDR3: TGTGCCGGCTCTGGACTAGCGGGACCCAATGAGCAGTTCTTC. Its translation: CAGSGLAGPNEQFF.